Given below is one TCR beta chain in context. What it recognizes is unknown. The J segment lost 7 bases and the V segment lost 2 bases, leaving 5 bases of the junction unmatched. The CDR3 is 15 amino acids. Germline V gene sequence: CDR1 DFQATT, CDR2 SNEGSKA (reference sequence). The sample belongs to a study of T-cell reconstitution after alpha-beta-depleted transplantation in children. General study points: T-cell numbers and diversity, one year after transplant, stemmed largely from T cells that were newly produced. Surviving recipient T cells and intrathymic progenitors accounted for some patients' high TCRbeta diversity at day 60. The origin of alpha-beta T cells about two months after transplant was reportedly several hundred expanded graft clones.

Library preparation (for TCRbeta) was performed with unique molecular identifiers. Each CDR3 protein is one row after TCRdb ran MiXCR on the PCR reads. Altogether 780,000 or so distinct CDR3 sequences are present, 16% being singletons, with the ten largest covering approximately 5%. The receptor comes from a male patient younger than 18 who had a stem cell transplant for acute lymphoblastic leukemia, so the T cells may come from the graft donor. Specimen: PBMCs, mostly from graft donor cells, collected 360 days after TCRalphabeta/CD19-depleted stem cell transplant. The chain recombines TRBV20-1 with TRBJ2-2; 12 nucleotides match TRBD2. CDR3 DNA sequence: TGCAGTGCTAGACTAGCGGGAGGGCCGGACGGGGAGCTGTTTTTT. Translated, it gives CSARLAGGPDGELFF.